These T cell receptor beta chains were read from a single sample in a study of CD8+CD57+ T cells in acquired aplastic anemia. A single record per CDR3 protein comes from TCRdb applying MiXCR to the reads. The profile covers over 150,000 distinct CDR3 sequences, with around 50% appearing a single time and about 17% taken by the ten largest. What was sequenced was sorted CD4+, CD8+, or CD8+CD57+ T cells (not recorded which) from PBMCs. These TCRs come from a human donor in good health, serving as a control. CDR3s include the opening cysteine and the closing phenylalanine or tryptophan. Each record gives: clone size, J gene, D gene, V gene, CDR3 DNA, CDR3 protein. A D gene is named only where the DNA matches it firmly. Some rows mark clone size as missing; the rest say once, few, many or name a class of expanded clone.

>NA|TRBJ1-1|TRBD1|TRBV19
TGTGCCAGTAGTCAACACACCGGACAGGGGTGGACTTTCTTT
CASSQHTGQGWTFF
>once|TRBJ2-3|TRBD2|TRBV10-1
TGTGCCAGCAGACTAGCGGGGGGAGGCACAGATACGCAGTATTTT
CASRLAGGGTDTQYF
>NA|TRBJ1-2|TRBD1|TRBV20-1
TGCAGTGCCCTACAGACGGCGGGACAGGGGGATTATGGCTACACCTTC
CSALQTAGQGDYGYTF
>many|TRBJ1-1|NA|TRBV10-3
TGTGCCATCAGTGAGCAGGGGAACACTGAAGCTTTCTTT
CAISEQGNTEAFF
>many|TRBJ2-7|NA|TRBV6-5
TGTGCCAGCAGTTACTCGCTTGGGGGAAGCTCCTACGAGCAGTACTTC
CASSYSLGGSSYEQYF
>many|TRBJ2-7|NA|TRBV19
TGTGCCAGTAGTATAAAGGGTGGAGAGCAGTACTTC
CASSIKGGEQYF
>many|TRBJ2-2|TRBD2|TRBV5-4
TGTGCCAGCAGCCTAAAGCGGGGGCCTAACACCGGGGAGCTGTTTTTT
CASSLKRGPNTGELFF
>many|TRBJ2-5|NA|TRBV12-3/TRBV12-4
TGTGCCAGCAACCTAGGAATCGGTGAGACCCAGTACTTC
CASNLGIGETQYF
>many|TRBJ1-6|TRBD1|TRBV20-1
TGCAGTGCTAGAGCAGGACAGGGGGGCTTTGCATCCTATAATTCACCCCTCCACTTT
CSARAGQGGFASYNSPLHF
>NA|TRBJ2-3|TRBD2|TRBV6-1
TGTGCCAGCATTTTTAAGGGAGGAGCGGGGCCAGATACGCAGTATTTT
CASIFKGGAGPDTQYF
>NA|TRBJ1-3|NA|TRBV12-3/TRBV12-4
TGTGCCAGCAGACCTCAGGGAGGTGGTGGAAACACCATATATTTT
CASRPQGGGGNTIYF
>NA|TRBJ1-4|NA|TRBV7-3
TGTGCCAGCAGCCCCATAGGGCGCGCAACTAATGAAAAACTGTTTTTT
CASSPIGRATNEKLFF
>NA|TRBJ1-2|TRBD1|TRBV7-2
TGTGCCAGCAGCCCTACGGGGGACAGGAGTAACTATGGCTACACCTTC
CASSPTGDRSNYGYTF
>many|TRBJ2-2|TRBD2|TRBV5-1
TGCGCCAGCAAGTCAGCGGGGGGTAGCACCGGGGAGCTGTTTTTT
CASKSAGGSTGELFF
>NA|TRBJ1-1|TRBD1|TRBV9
TGTGCCAGCAGCCCCCGGGACAGGGAGACTGAAGCTTTCTTT
CASSPRDRETEAFF
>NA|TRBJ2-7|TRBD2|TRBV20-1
TGCAGTGGTGAAGCGGGAGGGCCTGGGGAGCAGTACTTC
CSGEAGGPGEQYF
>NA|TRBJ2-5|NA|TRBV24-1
TGTGCCACCAGTCAATACGTTCGGGGCGGGATAAGATACGTTCAAGAGACACAGTACTTC
CATSQYVRGGIRYVQETQYF
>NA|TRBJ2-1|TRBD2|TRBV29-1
TGCAGCGGGAATCCGGGACTAGCCTACAATGAGCAGTTCTTC
CSGNPGLAYNEQFF